Each of the 8 T cell receptor beta chains below was sequenced from the same sample in a study of glioma-infiltrating T cells after dendritic cell vaccination. Repertoires were generated with immunoSEQ multiplex PCR, while TCRdb's copy carries only in-frame clones and drops some. The table records fewer than 95,000 clones, roughly 85% of them present only once. The time point was: after dendritic cell vaccination, including at tumor progression/relapse. The specimen comprised blood, sampled after dendritic cell vaccination. The origin of the receptors is a human donor with glioblastoma.

On this clone itself: The junction shows a germline mismatch at one end, possibly a read error. The V and J genes are TRBV7-7 and TRBJ2-1; 7 bases are shared with TRBD2. The CDR3 runs 13 residues. Germline CDR1 and CDR2: SSHAT and FNYEAQ (reference sequence). The CDR3 spells CASSLAEADEQFF. CDR3 nucleotides: TGTGCCAGCAGCCTAGCGGAGGCCGATGAGCAGTTCTTC.

The CDR3 DNA sequence: TGTGCCAGCAGCTTCGGGTCGCTCGGGGAGCTGTTTTTT. Its translation is CASSFGSLGELFF. The chain recombines TRBV7-3 with TRBJ2-2; no definite D call. CDR1 is SGHTA and CDR2 is FQGTGA in the germline V gene. CDR3 length: 13 amino acids. The V gene lost 3 bases and the J gene lost 7 bases, with 9 bases spanning the gap.

The genes are TRBV18 and TRBJ2-5; the match to TRBD1 covers 8 bases. The germline gives CDR1 KGHSH, CDR2 LQKENI. The trim removed 3 bases at V and 5 bases at J, leaving 11 bases unmatched. The CDR3 covers 16 residues. The CDR3 reads CASSPLMAGGKETQYF. DNA for the CDR3: TGTGCCAGCTCACCCTTGATGGCAGGGGGCAAGGAGACCCAGTACTTC.

The rearrangement joins TRBV7-2 to TRBJ2-7; no definite D call. Germline CDR1 is SGHTA and CDR2 is FQGNSA. V was shortened by 1 base and J by 1 base, with 8 bases between the two germline ends. The CDR3 has 14 amino acids. The CDR3 region has the DNA TGTGCCAGCAGCTTAGGTGGGCCTTCCTACGAGCAGTACTTC. It is translated as CASSLGGPSYEQYF.

The rearrangement joins TRBV7-6 to TRBJ2-7; 16 bases map to TRBD2. The germline V gene encodes CDR1 SGHVS and CDR2 FNYEAQ. This CDR3 spans 19 amino acids. With 5 bases clipped from V and 0 bases from J, the junction kept 10 bases outside the gene matches. CDR3 loop: CASSPIPGLAGGLSYEQYF. CDR3 DNA sequence: TGTGCCAGCAGCCCAATTCCGGGACTAGCGGGAGGGCTCTCCTACGAGCAGTACTTC.

J is TRBJ2-2 and V is TRBV13, with 14 bases identical to TRBD2. Trimming at V came to 5 bases and at J to 4 bases, leaving 3 bases not matched to a gene. The CDR3 has 16 amino acids. The germline gives CDR1 PRHDT, CDR2 FYEKMQ (reference sequence). For the CDR3, the DNA is TGTGCCAGCAGCCTCGGACTAGCGGGAGGCACCGGGGAGCTGTTTTTT. Translation gives CASSLGLAGGTGELFF.

The rearrangement uses TRBV14 and TRBJ1-5, with 9 bases matching TRBD1. CDR1 SGHDN and CDR2 FVKESK come from the germline V gene. V lost 3 bases, J lost 7 bases, and 4 bases stayed unmatched. The CDR3 has 14 residues. CDR3 sequence: CASSQDRGQQPQHF. CDR3 sequence (DNA): TGTGCCAGCAGCCAGGACAGGGGACAGCAGCCCCAGCATTTT.

CDR3 residues: CASSLLQGFRSNTEAFF. In nucleotides, the CDR3 is TGTGCCAGCAGTCTATTACAGGGGTTTAGGTCGAATACTGAAGCTTTCTTT. The chain couples TRBV27 to TRBJ1-1; the match to TRBD1 covers 7 bases. The germline V gene encodes CDR1 MNHEY and CDR2 SMNVEV (reference sequence). V lost 5 bases and J lost 5; bases outside the gene matches: 17. The CDR3 has 17 amino acids.